This paragraph covers one TCR beta chain sequence. Antigen unknown. The entry originates in a study of PD-1 blockade in classical Hodgkin lymphoma. Study observations and caveats: Relapsed/refractory patients reportedly had lower baseline diversity than newly diagnosed patients. There was a significant rise in CD4+ TCR diversity by C4D1, with no such rise for CD8+. The causes of the repertoire differences, possibly disease activity or prior therapy, remain undefined. Individuals who commenced nivolumab within less than 1 year of ASCT were excluded.

TCRdb's copy holds only in-frame clones and misses some; the assay was immunoSEQ multiplex PCR. Of roughly 40,000 clones in the sample, 85% to 90% are singletons; the top ten hold about 10%. No patient escaped relapse after autologous stem cell transplantation, and brentuximab vedotin exposure varied. V dropped 2 bases and J dropped 3; count of bases not matched to a gene: 6. The germline gives CDR1 SGDLS, CDR2 YYNGEE. This CDR3 comprises 16 residues. The chain employs TRBV9 and TRBJ2-3, with TRBD2 identical over 10 bases. This receptor was taken from a human donor with classical Hodgkin lymphoma. Sequencing used peripheral blood mononuclear cells (PBMCs), obtained at baseline. The CDR3 region has the DNA TGTGCCAGCAGCGTCCGGAGCGGGAGGGCGACAGATACGCAGTATTTT. The encoded protein is CASSVRSGRATDTQYF.